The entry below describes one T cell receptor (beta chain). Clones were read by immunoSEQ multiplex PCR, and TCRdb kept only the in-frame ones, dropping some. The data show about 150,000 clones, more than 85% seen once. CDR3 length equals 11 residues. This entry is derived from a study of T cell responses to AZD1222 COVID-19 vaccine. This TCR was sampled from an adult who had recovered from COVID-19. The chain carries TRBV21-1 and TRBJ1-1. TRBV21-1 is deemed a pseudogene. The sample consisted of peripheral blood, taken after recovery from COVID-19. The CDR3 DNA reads TGTGCCAGCAGCAACGGGAGTGAAGCTTTCTTT. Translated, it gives CASSNGSEAFF.